The rows below give T cell receptor beta chains drawn from one sample of a study of T-cell memory formation after mild COVID-19. TCRdb reanalysed the 5' RACE reads using MiXCR and keeps one entry per CDR3 protein. Of some 120,000 distinct CDR3 sequences in the sample, about 6% were seen once. Sequencing input: PBMCs or a T cell subset sorted from them (not recorded which). Receptors were obtained from an adult woman who had mild COVID-19 (a few samples of this study predate the infection). Cell type and time point are not known. CDR3s include the opening cysteine and the closing phenylalanine or tryptophan. D genes are given only for firm matches. Only some rows state a clone size, as once, few, many or a class for expanded clones.

j_gene | d_gene | v_gene | abundance | CDR3aa | CDR3nt
TRBJ2-1 | - | TRBV6-2/TRBV6-3 | - | CASRSPPTYLRYNEQFF | TGTGCCAGCAGAAGCCCACCCACCTACCTTAGATACAATGAGCAGTTCTTC
TRBJ2-4 | - | TRBV30 | - | CAWSNKERLAKNIQYF | TGTGCCTGGAGTAATAAGGAGAGACTAGCCAAAAACATTCAGTACTTC
TRBJ1-2 | - | TRBV3-1 | - | CASSPLVGYGYTF | TGTGCCAGCAGCCCCCTGGTGGGCTATGGCTACACCTTC
TRBJ1-3 | TRBD1 | TRBV11-3 | few | CASSLGQGPGNTIYF | TGTGCCAGCAGCCTGGGACAGGGCCCTGGAAACACCATATATTTT
TRBJ1-2 | TRBD1 | TRBV6-2/TRBV6-3 | few | CASGQGYGYTF | TGTGCCAGCGGACAGGGCTATGGCTACACCTTC
TRBJ2-7 | TRBD1 | TRBV6-6 | many | CASSQGQGVYEQYF | TGTGCCAGCAGTCAGGGACAGGGGGTTTACGAGCAGTACTTC
TRBJ2-1 | TRBD2 | TRBV12-3/TRBV12-4 | many | CASRASGALSYNEQFF | TGTGCCAGCAGAGCTAGCGGGGCCTTATCCTACAATGAGCAGTTCTTC
TRBJ2-7 | TRBD2 | TRBV6-2/TRBV6-3 | few | CASSYGGLAGYSGEQYF | TGTGCCAGCAGTTACGGAGGACTAGCGGGATATTCGGGCGAGCAGTACTTC
TRBJ2-2 | TRBD1 | TRBV12-3/TRBV12-4 | many | CASSPWDRSNTGELFF | TGTGCCAGCAGTCCCTGGGACAGATCGAACACCGGGGAGCTGTTTTTT
TRBJ2-2 | - | TRBV11-2 | - | CASSHQGGPNRSTGELFF | TGTGCCAGCAGCCACCAGGGGGGGCCCAACCGGAGCACCGGGGAGCTGTTTTTT
TRBJ2-7 | - | TRBV4-1 | few | CASSQEKRSGNYEQYF | TGCGCCAGCAGCCAAGAAAAGCGGAGCGGCAACTACGAGCAGTACTTC
TRBJ1-5 | TRBD1 | TRBV7-2 | - | CASSERDRGFNQPQHF | TGTGCCAGCAGCGAAAGGGACAGGGGGTTCAATCAGCCCCAGCATTTT
TRBJ1-5 | TRBD1 | TRBV18 | few | CASSPSRDRGLVDQPQHF | TGTGCCAGCTCACCATCCCGGGACAGGGGTCTGGTGGATCAGCCCCAGCATTTT
TRBJ2-3 | - | TRBV20-1 | many | CSARDQPGSGDTQYF | TGCAGTGCTAGAGATCAACCGGGTTCCGGGGATACGCAGTATTTT
TRBJ2-2 | TRBD2 | TRBV4-2 | - | CASSQGGGLADELFF | TGTGCCAGCAGCCAAGGTGGGGGACTAGCAGACGAGCTGTTTTTT
TRBJ2-5 | TRBD2 | TRBV5-1 | few | CASSRSGGQETQYF | TGCGCCAGCAGCAGGAGCGGGGGCCAAGAGACCCAGTACTTC
TRBJ1-1 | - | TRBV15 | - | CATSRVRGSESSEAFF | TGTGCCACCAGCAGAGTAAGGGGCAGTGAAAGTTCTGAAGCTTTCTTT
TRBJ2-2 | - | TRBV30 | - | CAWRQGNTGELFF | TGTGCCTGGAGGCAGGGGAACACCGGGGAGCTGTTTTTT
TRBJ2-1 | TRBD2 | TRBV9 | few | CASSARLAGGNNEQFF | TGTGCCAGCAGCGCTAGACTAGCGGGGGGAAACAATGAGCAGTTCTTC
TRBJ1-1 | - | TRBV6-5 | few | CASSYRRGMGIYSNTEAFF | TGTGCCAGCAGTTACCGTAGAGGGATGGGGATATATAGTAACACTGAAGCTTTCTTT
TRBJ1-6 | - | TRBV12-3/TRBV12-4 | - | CASSLGTVWGSPLHF | TGTGCCAGCAGTTTAGGGACAGTTTGGGGTTCACCCCTCCACTTT
TRBJ2-6 | - | TRBV24-1 | - | CATSELHAGANVLTF | TGTGCCACCAGTGAACTCCACGCTGGGGCCAACGTCCTGACTTTC
TRBJ1-6 | - | TRBV4-2 | many | CASSHESNAGANSPLHF | TGTGCCAGCAGCCACGAATCCAACGCAGGGGCTAATTCACCCCTCCACTTT
TRBJ2-3 | TRBD2 | TRBV9 | - | CASSVADGLEDTQYF | TGTGCCAGCAGCGTAGCTGACGGACTAGAGGATACGCAGTATTTT
TRBJ2-3 | TRBD2 | TRBV4-2 | - | CASSQDRDYTDTQYF | TGTGCCAGCAGCCAAGATCGGGACTACACAGATACGCAGTATTTT
TRBJ2-7 | TRBD1 | TRBV12-3/TRBV12-4 | few | CASSFPGGRHEQYF | TGTGCCAGCAGTTTTCCAGGGGGTAGGCACGAGCAGTACTTC
TRBJ2-2 | - | TRBV12-3/TRBV12-4 | few | CASSSSGANTGELFF | TGTGCCAGCAGTTCATCAGGGGCGAACACCGGGGAGCTGTTTTTT
TRBJ2-5 | TRBD2 | TRBV12-3/TRBV12-4 | - | CASSFAGGYQETQYF | TGTGCCAGCAGTTTCGCGGGAGGGTACCAAGAGACCCAGTACTTC
TRBJ2-1 | - | TRBV3-1 | few | CASSQEFLVVDYNEQFF | TGTGCCAGCAGCCAAGAGTTTTTGGTGGTAGACTACAATGAGCAGTTCTTC
TRBJ2-5 | - | TRBV7-7 | few | CASSFGGAPGETQYF | TGTGCCAGCAGCTTTGGCGGGGCACCGGGAGAGACCCAGTACTTC
TRBJ1-5 | - | TRBV7-2 | few | CASSLSWTQPQHF | TGTGCCAGCAGCTTAAGCTGGACTCAGCCCCAGCATTTT
TRBJ2-2 | - | TRBV27 | few | CASSLLGPNTGELFF | TGTGCCAGCAGTTTATTAGGGCCAAACACCGGGGAGCTGTTTTTT
TRBJ2-5 | - | TRBV5-1 | few | CASSLPYQETQYF | TGCGCCAGCAGCCTCCCGTACCAAGAGACCCAGTACTTC
TRBJ1-4 | - | TRBV18 | - | CASSENLDLDEKLFF | TGTGCCAGCTCAGAAAACCTAGACCTGGATGAAAAACTGTTTTTT
TRBJ1-1 | - | TRBV29-1 | few | CSVERRTGNTEAFF | TGCAGCGTTGAACGGAGGACCGGGAACACTGAAGCTTTCTTT
TRBJ2-7 | TRBD2 | TRBV6-2/TRBV6-3 | few | CATRAGSYEQYF | TGTGCCACCAGAGCGGGGTCCTACGAGCAGTACTTC
TRBJ2-3 | - | TRBV9 | many | CASSVVQGTFTDTQYF | TGTGCCAGCAGCGTAGTTCAGGGGACGTTCACAGATACGCAGTATTTT
TRBJ1-1 | - | TRBV29-1 | many | CSVEGRLMNTEAFF | TGCAGCGTTGAAGGCCGGTTAATGAACACTGAAGCTTTCTTT
TRBJ1-2 | TRBD1 | TRBV5-1 | many | CASSKGQGNNYGYTF | TGCGCCAGCAGCAAGGGACAGGGGAATAACTATGGCTACACCTTC
TRBJ1-4 | - | TRBV7-2 | - | CASSLGGPVSVEKLFF | TGTGCCAGCAGCTTAGGAGGGCCAGTGTCAGTTGAAAAACTGTTTTTT
TRBJ2-1 | TRBD1 | TRBV29-1 | - | CSEAGTGSSYNEQFF | TGCAGCGAAGCCGGGACAGGGAGCTCCTACAATGAGCAGTTCTTC
TRBJ2-2 | - | TRBV5-1 | - | CASSPGPIGSANTGELFF | TGCGCCAGCAGCCCGGGGCCTATCGGGAGCGCAAACACCGGGGAGCTGTTTTTT